These 16 T cell receptor beta chains were all obtained from the same sample, sequenced in a study of prognosis after radiotherapy for stage I lung cancer. By two-round multiplex PCR, the TCR beta CDR3 was amplified from genomic DNA. First-round PCR, the initial amplification, used primers specific to each TRBV and TRBJ gene. TCRdb itself ran the multiplex PCR reads through MiXCR, one entry per CDR3 protein. The top ten hold about 50% of the sample, which has over 9,000 distinct CDR3 sequences, around a third seen once. Sequenced here: PBMCs, sampled before or after stereotactic body radiation therapy (not recorded which). Receptor source: a donor of 50 years or more with non-small cell lung cancer.

The table lists this clonotype with many counts. The rearrangement uses TRBV9 and TRBJ2-5; 9 positions agree with TRBD2. The germline V gene encodes CDR1 SGDLS and CDR2 YYNGEE. The CDR3 runs to 19 residues. V was pared by 4 bases and J by 0 bases, with 16 bases of the junction left unmatched. The DNA for the CDR3 is TGTGCCAGCAGCCACAGGGTTCCTAGCGGGGAGCTAAACCAAGAGACCCAGTACTTC. Protein sequence: CASSHRVPSGELNQETQYF.

Ten or more counts support this clonotype. This chain links TRBV15 with TRBJ1-1; D gene unclear. CDR3 length: 13 residues. V dropped 0 bases and J dropped 9 bases, with 11 bases sitting between them. CDR1 is LNHNV and CDR2 is YYDKDF in the germline V gene (reference sequence). CDR3 nucleotides: TGTGCCACCAGCAGAGATCGGCGGGAAAAAGCTTTCTTT. Translated, it gives CATSRDRREKAFF.

Regarding this clonotype: With a far larger clone one base away, a read error is the likely cause. The V and J genes are TRBV29-1 and TRBJ2-7; tentatively, D is TRBD1 (5 bases). The J call may be wrong; the DNA end is better matched by TRBJ1-2. The CDR3 length is 16 residues. Per germline, CDR1 SQVTM and CDR2 ANQGSEA. This CDR3 reads CSVENDFGASSYGYTF. The CDR3 DNA follows: TGCAGCGTTGAAAATGATTTTGGGGCCTCCTCATATGGCTACACCTTC.

This clonotype is medium-sized by share. The chain employs TRBV5-1 and TRBJ1-6; D unclear. Germline lookup yields CDR1 SGHRS and CDR2 YFSETQ. V was trimmed by 2 bases and J by 6 bases, leaving 9 bases between them. The CDR3 is 14 residues long. This chain's CDR3 is CASSFDGRNSPLHF. In nucleotides, the CDR3 is TGCGCCAGCAGCTTCGACGGGCGTAATTCACCCCTCCACTTT. Full variable domain (outside the CDR3, taken from reference TRBV5-1 and TRBJ1-6): KAGVTQTPRYLIKTRGQQVTLSCSPISGHRSVSWYQQTPGQGLQFLFEYFSETQRNKGNFPGRFSGRQFSNSRSEMNVSTLELGDSALYLCASSFDGRNSPLHFGNGTRLTVT.

This clonotype counts as medium-sized. The chain uses TRBV5-1 and TRBJ1-6, with TRBD1 as a possible D gene (5 bases). The CDR3 runs 15 residues. Germline V gives CDR1 SGHRS, CDR2 YFSETQ. The V end lost 0 bases, the J end lost 7 bases, and 11 bases lay between the germline ends. As DNA, the CDR3 is TGCGCCAGCAGCTTGGCGACGGGGACCAATTCACCCCTCCACTTT. Translation: CASSLATGTNSPLHF. The full variable domain, in which reference TRBV5-1 and TRBJ1-6 provide the parts outside the CDR3, is KAGVTQTPRYLIKTRGQQVTLSCSPISGHRSVSWYQQTPGQGLQFLFEYFSETQRNKGNFPGRFSGRQFSNSRSEMNVSTLELGDSALYLCASSLATGTNSPLHFGNGTRLTVT.

This clonotype showed up just once. This rearrangement joins TRBV4-1 to TRBJ1-6; 7 nucleotides match TRBD1. CDR1 is MGHRA, CDR2 YSYEKL, per germline. The CDR3 totals 15 residues. After removal of 2 bases from V and 6 bases from J, the junction contained 4 bases not matched to a gene. The CDR3 spells CASSQNRGVNSPLHF. Written as DNA, the CDR3 is TGCGCCAGCAGCCAAAACAGGGGAGTTAATTCACCCCTCCACTTT.

In its sample, this clonotype was seen many times. The chain carries TRBV6-1 and TRBJ2-7; the D is unclear. CDR3 length: 14 residues. CDR1 is MNHNS and CDR2 is SASEGT in the germline V gene. V was clipped by 10 bases and J by 2 bases, with 18 bases between them. The CDR3 sequence is CATTDYVGTYEQYF. In DNA form, the CDR3 reads TGTGCCACCACTGATTATGTGGGGACCTACGAGCAGTACTTC.

This clonotype appeared many times. The CDR3 DNA follows: TGTGCTAGTGGTTTGGTCAAGGCCTGGGACACTGAAGCTTTCTTT. Translated: CASGLVKAWDTEAFF. The V call is TRBV12-5, the J call TRBJ1-1; D unclear. V was cut by 0 bases and J by 3 bases, with 11 bases left in between. The germline CDR1 and CDR2 sequences are LGHNT and FRNRAP. The CDR3 totals 15 residues.

This clonotype showed up just a few times. The rearrangement links TRBV7-9 to TRBJ2-4, with 9 bases lining up with TRBD1. Germline V gene lookup returns CDR1 SEHNR and CDR2 FQNEAQ (reference sequence). The length of the CDR3 is 14 residues. The V and J ends lost 3 bases and 7 bases, in that order; junction bases with no gene match: 4. Here the CDR3 reads CASSLQQGANIQYF. The CDR3 bases are TGTGCCAGCAGCTTGCAACAGGGGGCGAACATTCAGTACTTC.

V gene TRBV7-3 combines with J gene TRBJ2-7; TRBD1 is a possible D gene (6 bases). Per the germline V gene, CDR1 is SGHTA and CDR2 is FQGTGA. The ends were cut back, 6 bases at V and 3 bases at J, with 27 bases in the middle. The CDR3 is made up of 18 amino acids. Written as DNA, the CDR3 is TGTGCCAGCAGACCAACCCTTTTAGAGGGGGTTATCCACTACGAGCAGTACGTC. Translated: CASRPTLLEGVIHYEQYV.

With regard to this clonotype: A far more abundant clone sits one base away, making this likely a read error. This chain joins TRBV6-2 or TRBV6-3 and TRBJ1-1; D is unresolved. The CDR3 contains 13 residues. Looked up from germline, CDR1 is MNHEY and CDR2 is SVGEGT. CDR3 region: CASSTTSNTEALF. CDR3 sequence (DNA): TGTGCCAGCAGTACCACGTCGAACACTGAAGCTCTCTTT.

This chain connects TRBV24-1 to TRBJ2-7; 7 positions agree with TRBD1. Germline V gene lookup returns CDR1 KGHDR and CDR2 SFDVKD. There are 17 residues in the CDR3. Germline trimming cut 3 bases from V and 6 bases from J; bases unmatched to any gene: 16. The DNA of the CDR3 is TGTGCCACCAGTGATCAAGGGACAGCACTGTTTACCTTCGAGCAGTACGTC. Translated: CATSDQGTALFTFEQYV.

This clonotype was seen once. A far more abundant clone sits one base away, making this likely a read error. V gene TRBV12-3 or TRBV12-4 combines with J gene TRBJ2-1; D may correspond to TRBD1 or TRBD2 (5 bases each). The CDR3 has 16 residues. V was cut by 6 bases and J by 8 bases, with 23 bases left in between. CDR3 bases: TGTGCCAGCAGGGGACCGGGAAACGGAACCGTGGATGAGCAGTTCTTC. It is translated as CASRGPGNGTVDEQFF.

This clonotype was recorded only once. A far larger clone is one nucleotide away, so this likely arose from a read error. The chain uses TRBV6-9 and TRBJ2-5, with D maybe TRBD2 (5 bases). CDR3 length: 16 amino acids. From germline, CDR1 is MNHGY and CDR2 SVAAGI. V lost 4 bases and J lost 2, with 17 bases in between. The CDR3: CASSLPSLKRQETQYF. The CDR3 DNA follows: TGTGCCAGCAGTTTGCCTAGCCTAAAGAGACAAGAGACCCAGTACTTC.

The sample holds many counts of this clonotype. The V call is TRBV18, the J call TRBJ2-7, with 10 bases lining up with TRBD2. The ends lost 0 bases at V and 4 bases at J; junction bases unmatched: 6. The CDR3 loop spans 16 amino acids. CDR1 is KGHSH and CDR2 is LQKENI in the germline V gene. CDR3 loop: CASSPPGGLAHYEQYF. CDR3 bases: TGTGCCAGCTCACCACCGGGGGGACTAGCGCATTACGAGCAGTACTTC. Based on the CDR3 plus reference TRBV18 and TRBJ2-7, the full variable domain is NAGVMQNPRHLVRRRGQEARLRCSPMKGHSHVYWYRQLPEEGLKFMVYLQKENIIDESGMPKERFSAEFPKEGPSILRIQQVVRGDSAAYFCASSPPGGLAHYEQYFGPGTRLTVT.

This clonotype was counted at least ten times. In DNA, the CDR3 is TGTGCCAGCAGCCAAAAGATTTACCGGGGGGCTTTCTTT. Translating gives CASSQKIYRGAFF. The chain joins TRBV14 to TRBJ1-1; weak D call: TRBD1 (5 bases). V was pared by 2 bases and J by 11 bases, with 15 bases between. CDR3 size: 13 residues. Germline CDR1 is SGHDN and CDR2 is FVKESK.